The rows below give T cell receptor beta chains drawn from one sample of a study of blood T cell repertoires in COVID-19. Assay used: immunoSEQ multiplex PCR; TCRdb lists only in-frame clones, some missing. The table records around 29,000 clones, almost 90% of them present only once. The specimen sequenced was peripheral blood. The receptors here all came from a human donor with active COVID-19. The donor label of this sample is uncertain. The CDR3 runs from the conserved cysteine through the conserved F or W. Each record gives: clone size, J gene, D gene, V gene, CDR3 protein, CDR3 DNA. A D gene is named only where the DNA matches it firmly. Some rows mark clone size as missing; the rest say once, few, many or name a class of expanded clone.

size: NA; J: TRBJ1-1; D: TRBD1; V: TRBV10-3; CDR3: CAISDQGTGFTEAFF; DNA: TGTGCCATCAGTGACCAAGGGACAGGCTTCACTGAAGCTTTCTTT
size: NA; J: TRBJ2-7; D: TRBD2; V: TRBV6-1; CDR3: CASSGEPGTSRGEQYF; DNA: TGTGCCAGCAGTGGGGAGCCTGGGACTAGCAGGGGCGAGCAGTACTTC
size: NA; J: TRBJ2-7; D: TRBD2; V: TRBV6-5; CDR3: CATGGGYEQYF; DNA: TGTGCAACCGGGGGAGGGTACGAGCAGTACTTC
size: NA; J: TRBJ1-2; D: NA; V: TRBV10-3; CDR3: CATSGNYGYTF; DNA: TGTGCCACTTCGGGAAACTATGGCTACACCTTC
size: NA; J: TRBJ2-2; D: NA; V: TRBV4-1; CDR3: CASSVYAGELFF; DNA: TGCGCCAGCAGCGTCTACGCCGGGGAGCTGTTTTTT
size: NA; J: TRBJ1-1; D: TRBD1; V: TRBV7-2; CDR3: CASSSTGAHTEAFF; DNA: TGTGCCAGCAGCTCGACAGGGGCGCACACTGAAGCTTTCTTT
size: NA; J: TRBJ2-3; D: TRBD2; V: TRBV5-6; CDR3: CASSFQRGGHTDTQYF; DNA: TGTGCCAGCAGCTTCCAACGGGGGGGCCACACAGATACGCAGTATTTT
size: NA; J: TRBJ1-1; D: NA; V: TRBV25-1; CDR3: CASSDENRLEAFF; DNA: TGTGCCAGCAGTGATGAAAACAGGCTTGAAGCTTTCTTT
size: NA; J: TRBJ1-5; D: NA; V: TRBV5-5; CDR3: CASSLGMTGGRQPQHF; DNA: TGTGCCAGCAGCTTGGGTATGACGGGAGGGCGACAGCCCCAGCATTTT
size: NA; J: TRBJ1-2; D: TRBD1; V: TRBV3-1/TRBV3-2; CDR3: CASSQDPGTGSYGYTF; DNA: TGTGCCAGCAGCCAAGATCCAGGGACAGGTTCATATGGCTACACCTTC
size: NA; J: TRBJ1-6; D: TRBD1; V: TRBV19; CDR3: CASSITGVAGSPLHF; DNA: TGTGCCAGTAGTATTACAGGGGTGGCCGGGTCACCCCTCCACTTT
size: NA; J: TRBJ1-1; D: NA; V: TRBV4-1; CDR3: CASSRGPAGDTEAFF; DNA: TGCGCCAGCAGCCGAGGTCCAGCCGGGGACACTGAAGCTTTCTTT
size: NA; J: TRBJ2-5; D: TRBD2; V: TRBV7-2; CDR3: CASSLRPSGAGGSGETQYF; DNA: TGTGCCAGCAGCTTAAGGCCCTCGGGGGCGGGGGGATCTGGAGAGACCCAGTACTTC
size: once; J: TRBJ1-2; D: NA; V: TRBV18; CDR3: CASSPRRGNYGYTF; DNA: TGTGCCAGCTCACCCCGGAGAGGGAACTATGGCTACACCTTC
size: NA; J: TRBJ1-1; D: NA; V: TRBV18; CDR3: CASSPGVNTEAFF; DNA: TGTGCCAGCTCACCGGGCGTGAACACTGAAGCTTTCTTT
size: NA; J: TRBJ1-1; D: NA; V: TRBV5-8; CDR3: CASIEARYTNTEAFF; DNA: TGTGCCAGCATAGAGGCCCGGTACACGAACACTGAAGCTTTCTTT
size: NA; J: TRBJ2-7; D: NA; V: TRBV21-1; CDR3: CASSNRRRGTFYEQYF; DNA: TGTGCCAGCAGCAACCGGCGTCGGGGTACGTTTTACGAGCAGTACTTC
size: NA; J: TRBJ1-2; D: TRBD1; V: TRBV12-3/TRBV12-4; CDR3: CASRPNRGNGYTF; DNA: TGTGCCAGCAGACCCAACAGGGGGAATGGCTACACCTTC
size: NA; J: TRBJ2-3; D: TRBD2; V: TRBV7-9; CDR3: CASRQAGGRADTQYF; DNA: TGTGCCAGCAGGCAGGCGGGGGGCAGAGCAGATACGCAGTATTTT
size: NA; J: TRBJ2-1; D: TRBD1; V: TRBV5-5; CDR3: CASSLVPTGIRLGEQFF; DNA: TGTGCCAGCAGCTTGGTACCGACAGGGATAAGACTGGGTGAGCAGTTCTTC
size: few; J: TRBJ2-5; D: TRBD2; V: TRBV28; CDR3: CASSLLAGQQETQYF; DNA: TGTGCCAGCAGTTTACTAGCGGGACAACAAGAGACCCAGTACTTC
size: NA; J: TRBJ1-1; D: TRBD1; V: TRBV7-3; CDR3: CASSLNHLTRDRGFGIAMNTEAFF; DNA: TGTGCCAGCAGCTTAAATCATCTTACACGGGACAGGGGGTTTGGAATTGCCATGAACACTGAAGCTTTCTTT
size: NA; J: TRBJ2-3; D: TRBD2; V: TRBV6-2/TRBV6-3; CDR3: CASSEIAGGPQDTQYF; DNA: TGTGCCAGCAGCGAGATAGCGGGGGGGCCGCAAGATACGCAGTATTTT
size: NA; J: TRBJ2-2; D: NA; V: TRBV7-9; CDR3: CASSIKKGGTGELFF; DNA: TGTGCCAGCAGCATAAAAAAAGGGGGAACCGGGGAGCTGTTTTTT
size: NA; J: TRBJ2-3; D: NA; V: TRBV19; CDR3: CASSILSFGLGGTDTQYF; DNA: TGTGCCAGTAGTATCTTATCGTTTGGACTAGGGGGGACAGATACGCAGTATTTT
size: NA; J: TRBJ1-3; D: NA; V: TRBV19; CDR3: CASSMQGTTATIYF; DNA: TGTGCCAGTAGTATGCAGGGGACAACGGCCACCATATATTTT
size: NA; J: TRBJ2-7; D: TRBD1; V: TRBV6-2/TRBV6-3; CDR3: CASSPLEGTGSYEQYF; DNA: TGTGCCAGCAGTCCCCTAGAGGGGACAGGATCCTACGAGCAGTACTTC
size: once; J: TRBJ2-7; D: NA; V: TRBV19; CDR3: CASSGQFKQYF; DNA: TGTGCCAGTAGTGGACAGTTCAAGCAGTACTTC
size: NA; J: TRBJ1-5; D: TRBD1; V: TRBV19; CDR3: CASSARQGKNSNQPQHF; DNA: TGTGCCAGTAGTGCAAGACAGGGGAAGAATAGCAATCAGCCCCAGCATTTT
size: NA; J: TRBJ1-1; D: TRBD1; V: TRBV18; CDR3: CASSLNQGQGSHENTEAFF; DNA: TGTGCCAGCTCACTCAATCAGGGACAGGGTAGTCACGAGAACACTGAAGCTTTCTTT
size: NA; J: TRBJ2-3; D: TRBD2; V: TRBV7-2; CDR3: CASRRGGTDTQYF; DNA: TGTGCCAGCAGGCGGGGGGGCACAGATACGCAGTATTTT
size: NA; J: TRBJ2-1; D: TRBD2; V: TRBV7-9; CDR3: CASSPRLRTSGGENEQFF; DNA: TGTGCCAGCAGCCCCCGATTAAGGACTAGCGGGGGAGAGAATGAGCAGTTCTTC
size: few; J: TRBJ1-5; D: TRBD1; V: TRBV7-8; CDR3: CASSPTGLRGRGTNQPQHF; DNA: TGTGCCAGCAGCCCGACAGGGCTCAGGGGAAGGGGTACCAATCAGCCCCAGCATTTT
size: NA; J: TRBJ2-1; D: NA; V: TRBV12-5; CDR3: CASGSREDEQFF; DNA: TGTGCTAGTGGTTCGAGGGAGGATGAGCAGTTCTTC
size: few; J: TRBJ2-7; D: TRBD2; V: TRBV5-1; CDR3: CASGSPGGEQYF; DNA: TGCGCCAGCGGGTCTCCGGGGGGCGAGCAGTACTTC
size: NA; J: TRBJ2-7; D: NA; V: TRBV27; CDR3: CASSFAPDRSYEQYF; DNA: TGTGCCAGCAGTTTCGCGCCCGACAGATCCTACGAGCAGTACTTC
size: NA; J: TRBJ2-5; D: NA; V: TRBV19; CDR3: CASSIGAGSEETQYF; DNA: TGTGCCAGTAGTATAGGGGCAGGTAGCGAAGAGACCCAGTACTTC
size: few; J: TRBJ2-7; D: TRBD1; V: TRBV7-2; CDR3: CASSLGTGAYEQYF; DNA: TGTGCCAGCAGCTTAGGGACAGGGGCCTACGAGCAGTACTTC
size: NA; J: TRBJ1-5; D: TRBD1; V: TRBV28; CDR3: CASIPGQGGQPQHF; DNA: TGTGCCAGCATACCGGGACAGGGAGGTCAGCCCCAGCATTTT
size: NA; J: TRBJ2-7; D: NA; V: TRBV10-3; CDR3: CAISPVSGYEQYF; DNA: TGTGCCATCAGCCCGGTCTCGGGCTACGAGCAGTACTTC
size: NA; J: TRBJ2-5; D: TRBD2; V: TRBV19; CDR3: CASSMRGGAPQETQYF; DNA: TGTGCCAGTAGTATGCGCGGGGGGGCCCCCCAAGAGACCCAGTACTTC
size: few; J: TRBJ1-5; D: TRBD1; V: TRBV5-1; CDR3: CASSPLGTGGNQPQHF; DNA: TGCGCCAGCAGCCCACTCGGGACAGGGGGAAATCAGCCCCAGCATTTT
size: NA; J: TRBJ2-5; D: NA; V: TRBV5-4; CDR3: CASSRPLAGTPTQYF; DNA: TGTGCCAGCAGCCGCCCACTGGCGGGGACTCCGACCCAGTACTTC
size: NA; J: TRBJ2-3; D: NA; V: TRBV19; CDR3: CASSLNTDTQYF; DNA: TGTGCCAGTAGTCTTAACACAGATACGCAGTATTTT
size: NA; J: TRBJ2-5; D: NA; V: TRBV5-6; CDR3: CASSLAGVAQYF; DNA: TGTGCCAGCAGCTTGGCCGGGGTGGCCCAGTACTTC
size: NA; J: TRBJ1-2; D: NA; V: TRBV27; CDR3: CASSSRDRTNYGYTF; DNA: TGTGCCAGCAGTTCAAGAGACAGAACTAACTATGGCTACACCTTC
size: NA; J: TRBJ1-2; D: NA; V: TRBV7-9; CDR3: CASSLITQGNGYTF; DNA: TGTGCCAGCAGCTTAATTACACAGGGAAACGGCTACACCTTC
size: NA; J: TRBJ2-5; D: TRBD2; V: TRBV24-1; CDR3: CATSDSTSGVETQYF; DNA: TGTGCCACCAGTGATTCAACTAGCGGGGTAGAGACCCAGTACTTC
size: NA; J: TRBJ1-1; D: TRBD1; V: TRBV3-1/TRBV3-2; CDR3: CASSLTGGFSTEAFF; DNA: TGTGCCAGCAGCTTGACAGGGGGCTTTAGCACTGAAGCTTTCTTT
size: few; J: TRBJ2-7; D: TRBD1; V: TRBV5-1; CDR3: CASSSGQGNYEQYF; DNA: TGCGCCAGCAGCTCCGGACAGGGAAACTACGAGCAGTACTTC
size: NA; J: TRBJ2-7; D: TRBD1; V: TRBV5-1; CDR3: CASSLSGAAGQGAEQYF; DNA: TGCGCCAGCAGCTTGTCAGGGGCCGCGGGGCAGGGGGCCGAGCAGTACTTC
size: NA; J: TRBJ1-3; D: NA; V: TRBV9; CDR3: CASSVGGVVGNTIYF; DNA: TGTGCCAGCAGCGTTGGGGGGGTAGTTGGAAACACCATATATTTT
size: NA; J: TRBJ1-4; D: NA; V: TRBV7-6; CDR3: CASSLVDGRDEKLFF; DNA: TGTGCCAGCAGCTTAGTTGACGGCCGGGATGAAAAACTGTTTTTT